This T cell receptor (beta chain) was identified during a study of CD8 T cells in ankylosing spondylitis. J gave up 2 bases and V 9 bases, and 9 bases lay outside the gene matches. The germline gives CDR1 ENHRY, CDR2 SYGVKD. The CDR3 sequence is 15 residues long. General study points: Reportedly, significant enrichment of disease-linked clones occurred in matched ankylosing spondylitis synovial fluid. In the blood and synovial fluid of reactive arthritis, some motif variants had been previously reported.

To note about this clonotype: Its antigen is currently unknown.

Libraries of TCR beta came from quantitative 5'-RACE with molecular barcodes. TCRdb re-called the 5' RACE reads through MiXCR, storing one row per CDR3 protein. The sample shows 150,000 to 250,000 distinct CDR3 sequences, about 13% of them seen only once. This receptor was obtained from a male donor with ankylosing spondylitis or in good health (not recorded which). The V call is TRBV10-3, the J call TRBJ1-2, with 10 positions matching TRBD1. The sequenced material came from blood, either unsorted or a sorted T cell fraction (not recorded which). In nucleotides, the CDR3 is TGTGCCATTACCGGGACAGGGGCCTGGAACTATGGCTACACCTTC. This codes for CAITGTGAWNYGYTF.